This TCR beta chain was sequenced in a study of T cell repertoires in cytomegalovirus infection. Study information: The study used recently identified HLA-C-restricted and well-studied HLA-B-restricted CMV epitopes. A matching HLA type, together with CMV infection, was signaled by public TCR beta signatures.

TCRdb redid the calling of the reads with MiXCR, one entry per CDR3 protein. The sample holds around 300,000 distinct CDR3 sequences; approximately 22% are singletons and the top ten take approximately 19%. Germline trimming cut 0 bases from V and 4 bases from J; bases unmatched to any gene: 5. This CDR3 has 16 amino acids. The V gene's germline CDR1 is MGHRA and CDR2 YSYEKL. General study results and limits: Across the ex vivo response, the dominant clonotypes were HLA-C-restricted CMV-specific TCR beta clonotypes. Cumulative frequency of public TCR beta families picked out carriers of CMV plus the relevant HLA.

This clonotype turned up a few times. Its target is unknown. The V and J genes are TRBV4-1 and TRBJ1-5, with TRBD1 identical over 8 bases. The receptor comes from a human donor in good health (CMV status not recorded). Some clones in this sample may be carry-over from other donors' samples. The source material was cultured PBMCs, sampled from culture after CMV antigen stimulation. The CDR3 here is CASSQDGQGRNQPQHF. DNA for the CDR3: TGCGCCAGCAGCCAAGACGGACAGGGTCGGAATCAGCCCCAGCATTTT.